The rows below give T cell receptor beta chains drawn from one sample of a study of vaccination effects on CD4 cells after COVID-19. Measured with immunoSEQ multiplex PCR; TCRdb has only the in-frame clones, and not every one. The repertoire holds tens of thousands of clones, under 75% seen once, with 20% to 25% in the top ten. These receptors' targets are unknown. Specimen: CD4+ T cells from PBMCs cultured with SARS-CoV-2 spike peptides, collected before COVID-19 vaccination. Every receptor here comes from a human donor who received a COVID-19 vaccine. Each CDR3 is given with its conserved first and last residue. Fields, in order: V gene, D gene, J gene, CDR3 length, clone size, CDR3 protein, CDR3 DNA. D genes are given only for firm matches. Clone size is stated in some rows and not others, as once, few, many or a class when expanded.

>TRBV2|-|TRBJ1-6|15|-
CASRNGQGTGSPLHF
TGTGCCAGCAGGAATGGACAAGGGACGGGATCACCCCTCCACTTT
>TRBV25-1|-|TRBJ1-1|13|once
CASSEGLGGTAFF
TGTGCCAGCAGTGAAGGATTGGGGGGGACGGCTTTCTTT
>TRBV2|TRBD2|TRBJ2-7|15|-
CASRSGTSSFYEQYF
TGTGCCAGCAGGTCAGGGACTAGCTCGTTCTACGAGCAGTACTTC
>TRBV5-1|-|TRBJ1-1|13|-
CASSLERNTEAFF
TGCGCCAGCAGCTTGGAACGGAACACTGAAGCTTTCTTT
>TRBV6-4|TRBD2|TRBJ2-1|17|-
CASSDSSNSGPYNEQFF
TGTGCCAGCAGTGACTCATCTAATAGCGGGCCCTACAATGAGCAGTTCTTC
>TRBV19|-|TRBJ2-7|15|-
CASSVVGSPDYEQYF
TGTGCCAGTTCTGTTGTAGGTTCTCCGGACTACGAGCAGTACTTC
>TRBV6-2/TRBV6-3|-|TRBJ2-5|16|few
CASSSVEDRNQETQYF
TGTGCCAGCAGCTCGGTCGAGGACAGAAATCAAGAGACCCAGTACTTC
>TRBV15|-|TRBJ2-7|14|few
CATSSGRADYEQYF
TGTGCCACCAGCTCCGGTAGGGCAGACTACGAGCAGTACTTC
>TRBV4-1|TRBD1|TRBJ1-4|16|-
CASSLMPGQGNEKLFF
TGCGCCAGCAGCCTAATGCCGGGACAGGGGAATGAAAAACTGTTTTTT
>TRBV28|TRBD2|TRBJ2-7|17|-
CASSPGLAGVGRNEQYF
TGTGCCAGCAGTCCCGGACTAGCGGGAGTCGGGAGAAACGAGCAGTACTTC
>TRBV28|-|TRBJ2-7|12|-
CASSYLAYEQYF
TGTGCCAGCAGTTACCTCGCCTACGAGCAGTACTTC
>TRBV7-9|-|TRBJ2-1|17|once
CASTTVPVTSGDNEQFF
TGTGCCAGCACCACCGTCCCCGTGACTAGTGGGGACAATGAGCAGTTCTTC
>TRBV27|TRBD2|TRBJ2-1|16|-
CASSVGLAGLYNEQFF
TGTGCCAGCAGTGTCGGACTAGCGGGTTTGTACAATGAGCAGTTCTTC
>TRBV30|TRBD2|TRBJ2-7|16|-
CAWSVPTGTSGYEQYF
TGTGCCTGGAGTGTACCGACCGGGACTAGCGGTTACGAGCAGTACTTC
>TRBV28|-|TRBJ1-2|12|-
CATGGGNYGYTF
TGTGCCACGGGGGGGGGAAACTATGGCTACACCTTC
>TRBV5-1|TRBD2|TRBJ2-4|17|-
CASSLGTSGGAKNIQYF
TGCGCCAGCAGCCTGGGGACTAGCGGGGGAGCCAAAAACATTCAGTACTTC
>TRBV19|-|TRBJ1-6|18|-
CASSIGTALSSYNSPLHF
TGTGCCAGTAGTATCGGTACAGCGCTTAGCTCCTATAATTCACCCCTCCACTTT
>TRBV27|-|TRBJ1-6|17|-
CASSFPDRGTYNSPLHF
TGTGCCAGCAGTTTCCCCGATAGAGGGACTTATAATTCACCCCTCCACTTT
>TRBV10-3|-|TRBJ2-2|14|-
CAIGGGANTGELFF
TGTGCCATCGGGGGGGGCGCGAACACCGGGGAGCTGTTTTTT
>TRBV12-3/TRBV12-4|-|TRBJ1-2|13|few
CASSSWGTNGYTF
TGTGCCAGCAGTTCCTGGGGAACGAATGGCTACACCTTC
>TRBV10-3|TRBD1|TRBJ2-5|15|-
CAISARQGRKETQYF
TGTGCCATCAGTGCCCGACAGGGTCGGAAAGAGACCCAGTACTTC
>TRBV4-3|TRBD1|TRBJ1-1|15|-
CASSQVDRAPGGAFF
TGCGCCAGCAGCCAAGTCGACAGGGCTCCCGGGGGGGCTTTCTTT
>TRBV5-6|-|TRBJ2-3|17|-
CASSLDRVLRSTDTQYF
TGTGCCAGCAGCTTGGACAGGGTTCTACGAAGCACAGATACGCAGTATTTT
>TRBV7-9|TRBD1|TRBJ1-2|13|once
CASSRQGADGYTF
TGTGCCAGCAGCCGACAGGGGGCTGATGGCTACACCTTC
>TRBV3-1/TRBV3-2|-|TRBJ2-5|14|-
CASSQENRQETQYF
TGTGCCAGCAGCCAAGAGAACAGACAAGAGACCCAGTACTTC
>TRBV30|TRBD1|TRBJ2-5|15|-
CAWSTGGQGFETQYF
TGTGCCTGGAGTACCGGGGGACAGGGTTTTGAGACCCAGTACTTC
>TRBV28|-|TRBJ2-1|14|-
CASRGAVPRNEQFF
TGTGCCAGCAGAGGAGCGGTTCCAAGGAATGAGCAGTTCTTC
>TRBV28|-|TRBJ1-2|12|-
CASSFLGGGYTF
TGTGCCAGCAGTTTCCTGGGGGGCGGCTACACCTTC
>TRBV7-2|TRBD2|TRBJ2-1|13|-
CASRPAGGNEQFF
TGTGCCAGCAGACCGGCGGGAGGAAATGAGCAGTTCTTC
>TRBV7-9|TRBD1|TRBJ1-1|19|-
CASSPFPRDRANGSTEAFF
TGTGCCAGCAGCCCCTTCCCCCGGGACAGGGCCAATGGAAGCACTGAAGCTTTCTTT
>TRBV7-2|-|TRBJ2-7|13|-
CASSRGLGDWQYF
TGTGCCAGCAGCCGGGGACTGGGGGATTGGCAGTACTTC
>TRBV15|-|TRBJ1-2|17|-
CATSRDSAGRAAGGYTF
TGTGCCACCAGCAGAGATTCGGCGGGCAGGGCTGCGGGGGGCTACACCTTC
>TRBV5-6|-|TRBJ2-4|14|-
CASSLEVAKNIQYF
TGTGCCAGCAGCTTGGAGGTAGCCAAAAACATTCAGTACTTC
>TRBV4-1|-|TRBJ1-3|17|-
CASSQVAVTDSGNTIYF
TGCGCCAGCAGCCAAGTAGCCGTGACAGACTCTGGAAACACCATATATTTT
>TRBV2|TRBD1|TRBJ1-1|16|-
CASSPGTGVLNTEAFF
TGTGCCAGCAGCCCCGGGACAGGGGTACTGAACACTGAAGCTTTCTTT
>TRBV7-9|TRBD1|TRBJ1-4|15|few
CASSLDRGANEKLFF
TGTGCCAGCAGCCTCGACAGGGGAGCTAATGAAAAACTGTTTTTT
>TRBV7-3|-|TRBJ2-5|14|-
CASSFTTYIETQYF
TGTGCCAGCAGCTTTACCACTTATATAGAGACCCAGTACTTC